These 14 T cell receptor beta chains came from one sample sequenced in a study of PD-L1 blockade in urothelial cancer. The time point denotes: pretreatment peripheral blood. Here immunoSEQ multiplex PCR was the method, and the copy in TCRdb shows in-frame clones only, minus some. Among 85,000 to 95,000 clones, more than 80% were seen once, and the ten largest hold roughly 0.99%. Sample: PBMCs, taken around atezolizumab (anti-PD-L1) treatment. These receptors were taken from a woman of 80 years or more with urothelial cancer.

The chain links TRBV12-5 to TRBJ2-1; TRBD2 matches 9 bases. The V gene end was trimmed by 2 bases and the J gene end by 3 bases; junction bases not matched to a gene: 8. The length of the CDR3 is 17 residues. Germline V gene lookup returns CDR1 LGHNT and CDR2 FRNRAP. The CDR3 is CASGLLLAGDFYNEQFF. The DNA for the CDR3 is TGTGCTAGTGGTTTGTTACTAGCGGGTGATTTCTACAATGAGCAGTTCTTC.

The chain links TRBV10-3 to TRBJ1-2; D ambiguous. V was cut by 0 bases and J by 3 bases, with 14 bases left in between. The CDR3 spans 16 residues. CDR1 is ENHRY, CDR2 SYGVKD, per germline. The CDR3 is CAISESGVPYHYGYTF. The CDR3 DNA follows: TGTGCCATCAGTGAGTCGGGAGTACCCTACCACTATGGCTACACCTTC.

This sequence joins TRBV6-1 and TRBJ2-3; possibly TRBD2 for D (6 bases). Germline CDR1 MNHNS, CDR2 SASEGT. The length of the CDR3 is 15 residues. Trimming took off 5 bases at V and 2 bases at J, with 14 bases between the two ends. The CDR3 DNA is TGTGCCAGCAGTCCTCGCGGGGAATTCACAGATACGCAGTATTTT. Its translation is CASSPRGEFTDTQYF.

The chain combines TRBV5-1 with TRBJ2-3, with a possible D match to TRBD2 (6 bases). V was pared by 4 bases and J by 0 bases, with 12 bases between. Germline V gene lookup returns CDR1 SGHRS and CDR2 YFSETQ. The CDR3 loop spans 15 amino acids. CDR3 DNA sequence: TGCGCCAGCAGCCAAGAGCGGGCTAGCACAGATACGCAGTATTTT. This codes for CASSQERASTDTQYF.

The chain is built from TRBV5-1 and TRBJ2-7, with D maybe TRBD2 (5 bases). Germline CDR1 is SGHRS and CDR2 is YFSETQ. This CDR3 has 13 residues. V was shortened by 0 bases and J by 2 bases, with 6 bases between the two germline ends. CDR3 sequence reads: CASSLAGTYEQYF. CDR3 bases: TGCGCCAGCAGCTTGGCCGGGACCTACGAGCAGTACTTC. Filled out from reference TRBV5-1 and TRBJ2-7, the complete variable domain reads KAGVTQTPRYLIKTRGQQVTLSCSPISGHRSVSWYQQTPGQGLQFLFEYFSETQRNKGNFPGRFSGRQFSNSRSEMNVSTLELGDSALYLCASSLAGTYEQYFGPGTRLTVT.

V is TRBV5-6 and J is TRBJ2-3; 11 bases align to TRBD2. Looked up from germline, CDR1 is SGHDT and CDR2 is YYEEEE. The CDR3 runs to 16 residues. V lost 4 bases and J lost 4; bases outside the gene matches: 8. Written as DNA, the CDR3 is TGTGCCAGCAGCGTAACTAGCGGGAGTATCCCAGATACGCAGTATTTT. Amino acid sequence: CASSVTSGSIPDTQYF.

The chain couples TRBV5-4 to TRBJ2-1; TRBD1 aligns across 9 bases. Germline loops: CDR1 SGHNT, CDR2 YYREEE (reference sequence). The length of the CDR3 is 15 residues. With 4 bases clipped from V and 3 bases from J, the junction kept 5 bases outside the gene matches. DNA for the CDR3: TGTGCCAGCAGCCTTAACAGGGGGCACTACAATGAGCAGTTCTTC. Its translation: CASSLNRGHYNEQFF.

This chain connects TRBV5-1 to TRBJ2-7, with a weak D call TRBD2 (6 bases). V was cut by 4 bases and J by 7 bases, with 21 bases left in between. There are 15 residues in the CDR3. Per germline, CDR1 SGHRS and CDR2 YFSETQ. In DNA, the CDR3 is TGCGCCAGCAGCGTCGCGGGGCAGGGACCTAGGGAGCAGTACTTC. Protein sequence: CASSVAGQGPREQYF.

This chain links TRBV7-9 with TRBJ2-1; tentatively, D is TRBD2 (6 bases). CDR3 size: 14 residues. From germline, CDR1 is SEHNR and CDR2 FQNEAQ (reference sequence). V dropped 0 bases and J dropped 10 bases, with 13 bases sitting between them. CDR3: CASSLAGGDQEQFF. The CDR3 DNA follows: TGTGCCAGCAGCTTAGCAGGAGGGGACCAGGAGCAGTTCTTC.

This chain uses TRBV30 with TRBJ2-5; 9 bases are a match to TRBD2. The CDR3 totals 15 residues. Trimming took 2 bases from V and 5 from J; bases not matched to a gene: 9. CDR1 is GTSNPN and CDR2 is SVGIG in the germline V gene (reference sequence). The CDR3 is CAWSFGSGSGETQYF. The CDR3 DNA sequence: TGTGCCTGGAGTTTTGGTAGCGGGAGTGGGGAGACCCAGTACTTC.

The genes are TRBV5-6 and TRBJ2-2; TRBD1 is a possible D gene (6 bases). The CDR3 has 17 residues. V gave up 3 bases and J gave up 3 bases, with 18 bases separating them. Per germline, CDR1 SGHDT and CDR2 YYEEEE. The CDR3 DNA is TGTGCCAGCAGCTCTCAGGGGATAGCTTCTTACACCGGGGAGCTGTTTTTT. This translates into CASSSQGIASYTGELFF.

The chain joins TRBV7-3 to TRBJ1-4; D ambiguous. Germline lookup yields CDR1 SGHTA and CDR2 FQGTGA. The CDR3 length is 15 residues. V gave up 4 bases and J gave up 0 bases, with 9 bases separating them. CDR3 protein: CASSSYSATNEKLFF. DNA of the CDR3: TGTGCCAGCAGCTCCTACAGTGCAACTAATGAAAAACTGTTTTTT. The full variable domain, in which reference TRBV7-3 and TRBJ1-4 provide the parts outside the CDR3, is GAGVSQTPSNKVTEKGKYVELRCDPISGHTALYWYRQSLGQGPEFLIYFQGTGAADDSGLPNDRFFAVRPEGSVSTLKIQRTERGDSAVYLCASSSYSATNEKLFFGSGTQLSVL.

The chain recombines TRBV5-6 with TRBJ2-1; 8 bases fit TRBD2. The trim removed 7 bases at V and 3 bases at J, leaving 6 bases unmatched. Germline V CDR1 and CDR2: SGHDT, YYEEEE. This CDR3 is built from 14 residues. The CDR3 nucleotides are TGTGCCAGCGAAACTAGCGGATTCTACAATGAGCAGTTCTTC. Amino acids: CASETSGFYNEQFF.

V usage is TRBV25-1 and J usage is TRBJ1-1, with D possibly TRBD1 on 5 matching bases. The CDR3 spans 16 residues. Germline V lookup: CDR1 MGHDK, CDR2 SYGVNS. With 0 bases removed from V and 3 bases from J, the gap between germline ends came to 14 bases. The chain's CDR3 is CASSEYGAAGDTEAFF. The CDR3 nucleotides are TGTGCCAGCAGTGAATATGGGGCAGCCGGTGACACTGAAGCTTTCTTT.